Listed below are T cell receptor beta chains from one sample, sequenced in a study of blood T cells in healthy people across ages. From the 5' RACE reads, TCRdb called clonotypes with MiXCR, one entry per CDR3 protein. The table includes 1.5 million to 2 million distinct CDR3 sequences, around half detected once. Sequenced sample: blood. The receptors originated from a woman between 40 and 50 years old in good health. The CDR3 runs from the conserved cysteine through the conserved F or W. The order of the fields is clone size, V gene, J gene, D gene, CDR3 protein, CDR3 DNA. The D gene is left open where the match is weak. The listing skips clone size in some rows; elsewhere it reads once, few, many or a size class.

abundance: NA; v_gene: TRBV4-2; j_gene: TRBJ2-5; d_gene: TRBD2; CDR3aa: CASSQDIMIAGFGETQYF; CDR3nt: TGTGCCAGCAGCCAAGATATCATGATAGCGGGGTTCGGAGAGACCCAGTACTTC
abundance: few; v_gene: TRBV28; j_gene: TRBJ1-5; d_gene: NA; CDR3aa: CASRLSNQPQHF; CDR3nt: TGTGCCAGCCGGCTTAGCAATCAGCCCCAGCATTTT
abundance: few; v_gene: TRBV24-1; j_gene: TRBJ2-5; d_gene: NA; CDR3aa: CATSDLKSSETQYF; CDR3nt: TGTGCCACCAGTGATTTAAAGTCGAGTGAGACCCAGTACTTC
abundance: once; v_gene: TRBV5-4; j_gene: TRBJ2-5; d_gene: TRBD2; CDR3aa: CASSHDSGGETQYF; CDR3nt: TGTGCCAGCAGCCATGACTCGGGGGGAGAGACCCAGTACTTC
abundance: NA; v_gene: TRBV6-1; j_gene: TRBJ2-6; d_gene: NA; CDR3aa: CASSEGVVRSGANVLTF; CDR3nt: TGTGCCAGCAGTGAAGGAGTGGTACGATCTGGGGCCAACGTCCTGACTTTC
abundance: NA; v_gene: TRBV5-1; j_gene: TRBJ2-5; d_gene: NA; CDR3aa: CANRAETQYF; CDR3nt: TGCGCCAACAGAGCGGAGACCCAGTACTTC
abundance: NA; v_gene: TRBV12-3/TRBV12-4; j_gene: TRBJ1-2; d_gene: NA; CDR3aa: CASSSGPQGYTF; CDR3nt: TGTGCCAGCAGCTCAGGCCCACAGGGCTACACCTTC
abundance: many; v_gene: TRBV5-1; j_gene: TRBJ2-3; d_gene: TRBD2; CDR3aa: CASSFSGASTDTQYF; CDR3nt: TGCGCCAGCAGCTTCAGCGGGGCCTCCACAGATACGCAGTATTTT
abundance: few; v_gene: TRBV9; j_gene: TRBJ2-3; d_gene: TRBD1; CDR3aa: CASSAGGNTDTQYF; CDR3nt: TGTGCCAGCAGCGCAGGGGGCAACACAGATACGCAGTATTTT
abundance: few; v_gene: TRBV6-6; j_gene: TRBJ1-2; d_gene: TRBD1; CDR3aa: CASSPTGGESWNGYTF; CDR3nt: TGTGCCAGCAGCCCTACAGGGGGCGAATCATGGAATGGCTACACCTTC
abundance: NA; v_gene: TRBV7-2; j_gene: TRBJ2-2; d_gene: NA; CDR3aa: CASSPMNGGELFF; CDR3nt: TGTGCCAGCAGCCCCATGAACGGGGGGGAGCTGTTTTTT
abundance: NA; v_gene: TRBV7-2; j_gene: TRBJ2-7; d_gene: NA; CDR3aa: CASSPTGVQPYEQYF; CDR3nt: TGTGCCAGCAGCCCGACGGGGGTACAACCCTACGAGCAGTACTTC
abundance: NA; v_gene: TRBV6-2/TRBV6-3; j_gene: TRBJ2-3; d_gene: NA; CDR3aa: CASSRGYTGTQYF; CDR3nt: TGTGCCAGCAGCCGGGGATACACAGGTACGCAGTATTTT
abundance: NA; v_gene: TRBV3-1; j_gene: TRBJ2-5; d_gene: NA; CDR3aa: CASSLHGTQETQYF; CDR3nt: TGTGCCAGCAGCCTACATGGAACACAAGAGACCCAGTACTTC
abundance: many; v_gene: TRBV7-2; j_gene: TRBJ2-3; d_gene: NA; CDR3aa: CASSAQDTQYF; CDR3nt: TGTGCCAGCAGCGCCCAAGATACGCAGTATTTT
abundance: NA; v_gene: TRBV11-3; j_gene: TRBJ2-1; d_gene: TRBD1; CDR3aa: CASSRSRPTGAYNEQFF; CDR3nt: TGTGCCAGCAGCCGATCACGACCTACAGGGGCCTACAATGAGCAGTTCTTC
abundance: NA; v_gene: TRBV28; j_gene: TRBJ2-3; d_gene: TRBD1; CDR3aa: CASSSSGTGITDTQYF; CDR3nt: TGTGCCAGCAGTTCCTCCGGGACAGGCATCACAGATACGCAGTATTTT
abundance: NA; v_gene: TRBV18; j_gene: TRBJ2-7; d_gene: NA; CDR3aa: CASSPPREYGVQYF; CDR3nt: TGTGCCAGCTCACCACCGAGAGAGTATGGAGTCCAGTACTTC
abundance: few; v_gene: TRBV20-1; j_gene: TRBJ2-7; d_gene: TRBD1; CDR3aa: CSARETGERATYEQYF; CDR3nt: TGCAGTGCTAGAGAAACAGGGGAAAGGGCTACCTACGAGCAGTACTTC
abundance: few; v_gene: TRBV4-1; j_gene: TRBJ2-7; d_gene: NA; CDR3aa: CASSQELGVRNEQYF; CDR3nt: TGCGCCAGCAGCCAAGAGTTAGGGGTTCGGAACGAGCAGTACTTC
abundance: NA; v_gene: TRBV7-9; j_gene: TRBJ2-1; d_gene: TRBD2; CDR3aa: CASSAGLDYNEQFF; CDR3nt: TGTGCCAGCAGCGCAGGACTAGACTACAATGAGCAGTTCTTC
abundance: NA; v_gene: TRBV5-1; j_gene: TRBJ2-3; d_gene: TRBD1; CDR3aa: CASSYGQGGKYF; CDR3nt: TGCGCCAGCAGTTATGGACAGGGTGGAAAGTATTTT
abundance: NA; v_gene: TRBV29-1; j_gene: TRBJ2-2; d_gene: NA; CDR3aa: CSVELPGTGELFF; CDR3nt: TGCAGCGTTGAATTACCCGGGACCGGGGAGCTGTTTTTT
abundance: few; v_gene: TRBV12-3/TRBV12-4; j_gene: TRBJ1-5; d_gene: NA; CDR3aa: CASSYWGAAGNNQPQHF; CDR3nt: TGTGCCAGCAGTTATTGGGGAGCGGCAGGGAACAATCAGCCCCAGCATTTT
abundance: NA; v_gene: TRBV7-3; j_gene: TRBJ2-1; d_gene: TRBD1; CDR3aa: CASSPGTGKVGEQFF; CDR3nt: TGTGCCAGCAGCCCCGGGACAGGGAAGGTGGGTGAGCAGTTCTTC
abundance: few; v_gene: TRBV9; j_gene: TRBJ1-2; d_gene: NA; CDR3aa: CASSVVENGYYGYTF; CDR3nt: TGTGCCAGCAGCGTAGTGGAGAATGGGTACTATGGCTACACCTTC
abundance: NA; v_gene: TRBV4-2; j_gene: TRBJ2-1; d_gene: NA; CDR3aa: CASSHPNGGHNNEQFF; CDR3nt: TGTGCCAGCAGCCATCCCAACGGGGGCCATAACAATGAGCAGTTCTTC
abundance: once; v_gene: TRBV4-3; j_gene: TRBJ2-7; d_gene: NA; CDR3aa: CASSPWTGHPTSEQYF; CDR3nt: TGCGCCAGCAGCCCCTGGACGGGACACCCTACGAGTGAGCAGTACTTC
abundance: NA; v_gene: TRBV11-2; j_gene: TRBJ2-6; d_gene: NA; CDR3aa: CAGSPTTGANVLTF; CDR3nt: TGTGCCGGCAGCCCTACCACTGGGGCCAACGTCCTGACTTTC
abundance: once; v_gene: TRBV7-9; j_gene: TRBJ1-2; d_gene: NA; CDR3aa: CASSAGQRTHYGYTF; CDR3nt: TGTGCCAGCAGCGCTGGACAACGCACCCACTATGGCTACACCTTC
abundance: NA; v_gene: TRBV6-2/TRBV6-3; j_gene: TRBJ2-5; d_gene: TRBD2; CDR3aa: CASSYTAGDPSWTQYF; CDR3nt: TGTGCCAGCAGTTACACGGCGGGGGATCCGTCCTGGACCCAGTACTTC
abundance: few; v_gene: TRBV20-1; j_gene: TRBJ2-7; d_gene: NA; CDR3aa: CSASPGTLGSYEQYF; CDR3nt: TGCAGTGCTAGCCCCGGGACGCTCGGCTCCTACGAGCAGTACTTC
abundance: NA; v_gene: TRBV11-2; j_gene: TRBJ2-1; d_gene: NA; CDR3aa: CASSIIASHEQFF; CDR3nt: TGTGCCAGCAGCATTATAGCATCCCATGAGCAGTTCTTC
abundance: NA; v_gene: TRBV5-6; j_gene: TRBJ2-1; d_gene: NA; CDR3aa: CASNSDNEQFF; CDR3nt: TGTGCCAGCAACTCGGATAATGAGCAGTTCTTC
abundance: once; v_gene: TRBV7-9; j_gene: TRBJ2-3; d_gene: TRBD2; CDR3aa: CASSPQGGTTTDTQYF; CDR3nt: TGTGCCAGCAGCCCGCAGGGCGGGACTACCACAGATACGCAGTATTTT
abundance: few; v_gene: TRBV20-1; j_gene: TRBJ2-1; d_gene: TRBD1; CDR3aa: CSASARDRGNDEQFF; CDR3nt: TGCAGTGCTAGTGCCCGGGACAGGGGGAATGATGAGCAGTTCTTC
abundance: NA; v_gene: TRBV20-1; j_gene: TRBJ1-2; d_gene: NA; CDR3aa: CSARGWDSGGYTF; CDR3nt: TGCAGTGCTAGAGGATGGGACTCGGGTGGCTACACCTTC
abundance: few; v_gene: TRBV29-1; j_gene: TRBJ2-5; d_gene: NA; CDR3aa: CSVARIQETQYF; CDR3nt: TGCAGCGTTGCGCGGATACAAGAGACCCAGTACTTC
abundance: NA; v_gene: TRBV15; j_gene: TRBJ2-1; d_gene: NA; CDR3aa: CATSNRDEQFF; CDR3nt: TGTGCCACCAGCAACAGGGATGAGCAGTTCTTC
abundance: many; v_gene: TRBV27; j_gene: TRBJ2-1; d_gene: TRBD1; CDR3aa: CASSRNRGNEQFF; CDR3nt: TGTGCCAGCAGCCGAAACAGGGGAAATGAGCAGTTCTTC
abundance: NA; v_gene: TRBV14; j_gene: TRBJ1-2; d_gene: NA; CDR3aa: CASSGDSFYGYTF; CDR3nt: TGTGCCAGCAGCGGAGACAGTTTCTATGGCTACACCTTC
abundance: few; v_gene: TRBV4-2; j_gene: TRBJ2-5; d_gene: TRBD2; CDR3aa: CASSQDRAGVQETQYF; CDR3nt: TGTGCCAGCAGCCAAGATAGGGCGGGGGTCCAAGAGACCCAGTACTTC
abundance: NA; v_gene: TRBV10-3; j_gene: TRBJ2-1; d_gene: NA; CDR3aa: CAISEFPPSEQFF; CDR3nt: TGTGCCATCAGTGAGTTTCCGCCCAGTGAGCAGTTCTTC
abundance: NA; v_gene: TRBV18; j_gene: TRBJ2-3; d_gene: NA; CDR3aa: CASSPPGPGGTDTQYF; CDR3nt: TGTGCCAGCTCACCACCCGGACCAGGGGGCACAGATACGCAGTATTTT
abundance: few; v_gene: TRBV20-1; j_gene: TRBJ1-2; d_gene: NA; CDR3aa: CSPRVGNGYTF; CDR3nt: TGCAGTCCCCGGGTCGGTAATGGCTACACCTTC
abundance: NA; v_gene: TRBV21-1; j_gene: TRBJ2-7; d_gene: NA; CDR3aa: CASSKVYGYEQYF; CDR3nt: TGTGCCAGCAGCAAAGTTTACGGTTACGAGCAGTACTTC
abundance: NA; v_gene: TRBV7-2; j_gene: TRBJ2-5; d_gene: NA; CDR3aa: CASSSLQTGRQETQYF; CDR3nt: TGTGCCAGCAGCTCGTTGCAGACAGGCAGGCAAGAGACCCAGTACTTC
abundance: NA; v_gene: TRBV29-1; j_gene: TRBJ2-1; d_gene: NA; CDR3aa: CSAETVKGEQFF; CDR3nt: TGCAGCGCTGAGACGGTGAAGGGTGAGCAGTTCTTC
abundance: once; v_gene: TRBV20-1; j_gene: TRBJ1-5; d_gene: TRBD1; CDR3aa: CSAEGGREDQPQHF; CDR3nt: TGCAGTGCTGAAGGGGGCCGGGAGGATCAGCCCCAGCATTTT
abundance: NA; v_gene: TRBV11-3; j_gene: TRBJ1-1; d_gene: NA; CDR3aa: CASSLVPGTEAFF; CDR3nt: TGTGCCAGCAGCTTAGTTCCGGGGACTGAAGCTTTCTTT
abundance: few; v_gene: TRBV20-1; j_gene: TRBJ2-1; d_gene: TRBD1; CDR3aa: CSAIGRDGTGGMNEQFF; CDR3nt: TGCAGTGCTATTGGACGGGATGGGACAGGGGGCATGAATGAGCAGTTCTTC
abundance: NA; v_gene: TRBV20-1; j_gene: TRBJ2-3; d_gene: TRBD2; CDR3aa: CSARDPLSGASTDTQYF; CDR3nt: TGCAGTGCTAGGGACCCCTTAAGCGGGGCTAGCACAGATACGCAGTATTTT
abundance: few; v_gene: TRBV6-5; j_gene: TRBJ2-6; d_gene: TRBD1; CDR3aa: CASTWTGSGANVLTF; CDR3nt: TGTGCCAGCACCTGGACAGGGTCTGGGGCCAACGTCCTGACTTTC
abundance: NA; v_gene: TRBV21-1; j_gene: TRBJ2-7; d_gene: NA; CDR3aa: CASSKQDYEQYF; CDR3nt: TGCGCCAGCAGCAAACAGGACTACGAGCAGTACTTC
abundance: few; v_gene: TRBV11-1; j_gene: TRBJ2-7; d_gene: TRBD1; CDR3aa: CASSLDLGTGTYEQYF; CDR3nt: TGTGCCAGCAGCTTAGACTTGGGGACAGGGACCTACGAGCAGTACTTC